The 9 T cell receptor beta chains below all came from one sample that was sequenced in a study of identical twins. TCRdb recomputed calls from the 5' RACE reads with MiXCR, one row per CDR3 protein. The sample holds over 600,000 distinct CDR3 sequences; over 20% are singletons and the top ten take approximately 4.3%. The data were also submitted as part of a second study, on T cells expressing NK-cell markers.

The material sequenced was PBMCs. Source of these receptors: a woman younger than 30 in good health.

The chain links TRBV6-1 to TRBJ2-5, with 11 bases matching TRBD1. CDR3 length equals 16 residues. V dropped 5 bases and J dropped 5; count of bases not matched to a gene: 10. Germline V CDR1 and CDR2: MNHNS, SASEGT. CDR3 nucleotide sequence: TGTGCCAGCAGTACCCCGCCGGGACAGGGGGTGGAGACCCAGTACTTC. Protein sequence: CASSTPPGQGVETQYF.

This clonotype appeared a few times. V is TRBV20-1 and J is TRBJ2-1; D tentatively fits TRBD1 or TRBD2 (5 bases each). The CDR3 loop spans 11 amino acids. V was trimmed by 5 bases and J by 6 bases, leaving 8 bases between them. The germline V gene encodes CDR1 DFQATT and CDR2 SNEGSKA (reference sequence). CDR3 in DNA: TGCAGTGCTGGGGACCCCAATGAGCAGTTCTTC. The encoded protein is CSAGDPNEQFF.

The gene calls are TRBV4-3 and TRBJ2-2; 7 bases are shared with TRBD2. The germline CDR1 and CDR2 sequences are LGHNA and YSLEER. With 0 bases clipped from V and 4 bases from J, the junction kept 5 bases outside the gene matches. This CDR3 contains 16 residues. CDR3 sequence: CASSQDLAAITGELFF. CDR3 bases: TGCGCCAGCAGCCAAGATCTAGCGGCCATCACCGGGGAGCTGTTTTTT.

In nucleotides, the CDR3 is TGCGCCAGCACCCCTTCTCCGGGGGGACAAGAGACCCAGTACTTC. It specifies CASTPSPGGQETQYF. V and J are TRBV5-1 and TRBJ2-5, with 7 bases that match TRBD2. This CDR3 has 15 residues. Unmatched junction bases numbered 10, after V lost 6 bases and J lost 2 bases. CDR1 is SGHRS and CDR2 is YFSETQ in the germline V gene.

The rearrangement links TRBV5-6 to TRBJ2-3; no firm D call. CDR3 length: 15 amino acids. CDR1 is SGHDT, CDR2 YYEEEE, per germline. The V end was cut by 4 bases, the J end by 0 bases, with 12 bases between. The CDR3 coding sequence is TGTGCCAGCAGCACCCCGCTTGGGAGCACAGATACGCAGTATTTT. Its translation: CASSTPLGSTDTQYF. Drawing the rest from reference TRBV5-6 and TRBJ2-3, the complete variable domain is DAGVTQSPTHLIKTRGQQVTLRCSPKSGHDTVSWYQQALGQGPQFIFQYYEEEERQRGNFPDRFSGHQFPNYSSELNVNALLLGDSALYLCASSTPLGSTDTQYFGPGTRLTVL.

This clonotype was detected ten times or more. The chain employs TRBV7-9 and TRBJ1-1; 7 bases map to TRBD1. The length of the CDR3 is 14 residues. Per germline, CDR1 SEHNR and CDR2 FQNEAQ (reference sequence). Unmatched junction bases numbered 2, after V lost 3 bases and J lost 1 base. The CDR3, as DNA: TGTGCCAGCAGCTTCGGACAGGAGAACACTGAAGCTTTCTTT. Residues: CASSFGQENTEAFF.

This clonotype has just a few counts. The chain uses TRBV5-1 and TRBJ2-6, with D uncertain. The length of the CDR3 is 17 residues. Germline V gene data show CDR1 as SGHRS and CDR2 as YFSETQ. The V end was cut by 0 bases, the J end by 0 bases, with 10 bases between. This CDR3 is CASSLASVASGANVLTF. CDR3 DNA: TGCGCCAGCAGCTTGGCTAGTGTGGCCTCTGGGGCCAACGTCCTGACTTTC.

This clonotype has more than one count but fewer than ten. V and J are TRBV10-3 and TRBJ2-5; D gene unclear. The V gene lost 2 bases and the J gene lost 5 bases, with 6 bases spanning the gap. Germline CDR1 and CDR2: ENHRY and SYGVKD. The CDR3 extends over 12 amino acids. CDR3 bases: TGTGCCATCAGTGAGCGCGGTGAGACCCAGTACTTC. Residues: CAISERGETQYF.

This chain connects TRBV7-9 to TRBJ2-7, with 12 bases aligning to TRBD2. The CDR3 spans 15 residues. CDR1 SEHNR and CDR2 FQNEAQ come from the germline V gene (reference sequence). After removal of 4 bases from V and 5 bases from J, the junction contained 6 bases not matched to a gene. The CDR3 is CASSWLAGGPHEQYF. The CDR3 DNA is TGTGCCAGCAGCTGGCTAGCGGGGGGGCCCCACGAGCAGTACTTC.